This TCR beta chain stems from a study of T cell responses to AZD1222 COVID-19 vaccine (dated by TCRdb to the early 2020s). With respect to the entire study: A total of about 230 trial participants underwent TCR sequencing, of whom 200 to 220 received two doses of AZD1222 and about 26 received two doses of the MenACWY control vaccine. Trial participants were enrolled by age into subgroups of 18-55, 56-69 and 70-plus years, and around 140, 26 and 57 TCR-sequenced participants, respectively, were included in these subgroups.

Unmatched junction bases come to 12, with V trimmed by 7 bases and J by 1 base. The CDR3 contains 16 residues, cysteine and phenylalanine counted. Solely the CDR3 DNA is kept, with 48 bases framed from the first base. From the germline V gene, CDR1 is SGHRS and CDR2 is YFSETQ. Details on this clone: Its antigen remains undetermined. Base qualities are missing; no much larger clone stands one base away.

The CDR3 regions of human TCRbeta chains were subjected to immunosequencing. From the authors' description of their analysis: Repertoire TCRs were matched against a reference library of SARS-CoV-2-specific TCRs generated with the MIRA antigen-specificity platform. Breadth was defined as the fraction of unique TCRs that were SARS-CoV-2-associated. Depth was defined as the fraction of total T cells that were SARS-CoV-2-associated. Using the MIRA data, each spike-specific TCR was assigned both to the spike region to which the TCR was reactive and to a CD4 or CD8 class. Log10-transformed breadth and depth values were compared by one-way ANOVA with Sidak's multiple comparisons tests. Imported from immuneACCESS, the table was reduced by TCRdb to in-frame sequences with V and J called. These copies leave out some clones; in studies compared against another copy, an unresolved V gene accounts for under half, and the cause of the remainder is not known. V, J and clone size reflect that table, while D and trimming were determined from the DNA. Here the sample has 70,000 to 95,000 clones; roughly 89% occur a single time. In total, the top ten clones hold approximately 2.6% of the sample.

In the paper's terms, the time point label means: baseline before first vaccination. In the paper's terms, the treatment or condition label means: meningococcal conjugate vaccine given as trial control. Samples from vaccinated people were obtained from the UK trials COV001 and COV002, which included a single-blind randomized controlled phase 2/3 trial of AZD1222 (ChAdOx1 nCoV-19) in healthy adults. For TCRbeta chain sequencing, PBMC samples from trial participants were taken at day 0 and at day 28 after the second dose. What the study reported, not specific to this receptor: Participants were mostly white British and included more females than males, and it was suggested by the authors that clonal diversity may have been underestimated. Conclusions about previously exposed vaccinees are limited because only a handful of AZD1222 recipients were SARS-CoV-2 seropositive at baseline. In the small 56-69-year group, the increase in depth fell short of significance, most likely because of low power. After two AZD1222 doses, both the breadth and the depth of spike-specific TCRs were significantly higher than at day 0 and than in MenACWY recipients. Because no day 14 peak-response samples were available, the repertoires could be characterized only after the peak T cell response. The whole spike protein was spanned by vaccine-associated CD4 TCRs, and dominant responses were seen in regions 160-218 and 743-854. Nearly half of unique spike-specific TCRs reportedly recognized epitopes outside regions mutated in the B.1.351 and B.1.1.7 variants.

This clonotype was sampled from an adult in good health. This specimen was peripheral blood, taken on day 0 of MenACWY control vaccination. In this chain, TRBV5-1 is recombined with TRBJ1-1; 8 central nucleotides agree with TRBD1. The CDR3 loop reads CASSGTGPLGNTEAFF. The base sequence is TGCGCCAGCTCCGGGACAGGACCTCTAGGGAACACTGAAGCTTTCTTT.